The 27 T cell receptor beta chains below come from one sample, sequenced in a study of human T cells and chemical hapten exposure. Time point described: pre-sensitization, week 0. Described treatment: therapeutic diphenylcyclopropenone sensitization with weekly scalp DPC. Using its own MiXCR run on the RACE reads, TCRdb lists one record per CDR3 protein. This sample carries 150,000 to 200,000 distinct CDR3 sequences, under 35% of them seen once, and the ten largest clones take under 3%. The sample in question was whole blood, obtained in connection with sensitization to the hapten diphenylcyclopropenone (DPC). Every receptor here comes from a woman aged 30 to 39 with alopecia areata. Some clones in this sample may be carry-over from other donors' samples.

The rearrangement joins TRBV2 to TRBJ2-4, with D maybe TRBD2 (6 bases). The CDR3 has 15 amino acids. V shed 4 bases and J shed 6 bases, with 16 bases lying between them. Germline assignment: CDR1 SNHLY and CDR2 FYNNEI. This chain's CDR3 is CASSAEGSTGNIQYF. Written as DNA, the CDR3 is TGTGCCAGCAGTGCGGAGGGCAGTACAGGAAACATTCAGTACTTC.

The chain links TRBV29-1 to TRBJ2-1, with no clear D. V dropped 7 bases and J dropped 7 bases, with 20 bases sitting between them. The CDR3 extends over 14 amino acids. Germline-derived CDR1 and CDR2 are SQVTM and ANQGSEA. CDR3: CSGGMASALNEQFF. CDR3 coding DNA: TGCAGCGGTGGTATGGCCAGTGCCCTGAATGAGCAGTTCTTC.

This clonotype was seen a few times. Germline and junction disagree at one end, which may indicate a read error. The chain joins TRBV2 to TRBJ2-7, with D possibly called TRBD1 or TRBD2 (5 bases each). CDR1 is SNHLY and CDR2 is FYNNEI in the germline V gene. The CDR3 runs to 11 residues. CDR3 DNA: TGTGCCAGCAGCCAATTAGGGACGTCGGGATTC. Translated: CASSQLGTSGF.

This clonotype was seen only a few times. V and J are TRBV29-1 and TRBJ2-4, with TRBD1 identical over 8 bases. The CDR3 length is 12 residues. V shed 7 bases and J 9 bases; nucleotides not matched to a gene: 8. CDR1 is SQVTM, CDR2 ANQGSEA, per germline. The CDR3, as DNA: TGCAGCGCCCGACAGGGGTATGGCATTCAGTACTTC. Encoded protein: CSARQGYGIQYF.

The J gene is TRBJ1-1, the V gene TRBV29-1; D may be TRBD1 (6 bases). This CDR3 comprises 15 residues. CDR1 is SQVTM and CDR2 is ANQGSEA in the germline V gene. Deletions cut 6 bases from V and 1 base from J, with 18 bases between. In nucleotides, the CDR3 is TGCAGCGTGTATAGGTGGGACACGGGGAACACTGAAGCTTTCTTT. This translates into CSVYRWDTGNTEAFF.

This clonotype was detected a few times. V usage is TRBV6-2 or TRBV6-3 and J usage is TRBJ2-1, with D possibly TRBD1 on 6 matching bases. The V gene's germline CDR1 is MNHEY and CDR2 SVGEGT. There are 15 residues in the CDR3. Trimming cost V 2 bases and J 7 bases, with 15 bases left between them. CDR3 protein: CASSYEQGPMNEQFF. CDR3 DNA sequence: TGTGCCAGCAGTTACGAACAGGGACCCATGAATGAGCAGTTCTTC.

This clonotype was found a few times. The chain has TRBV7-3 and TRBJ2-6, with D perhaps assigned TRBD1 or TRBD2 (5 bases each). The CDR3 totals 14 residues. With 8 bases removed from V and 0 bases from J, the gap between germline ends came to 8 bases. Germline CDR1 reads SGHTA; CDR2 reads FQGTGA. CDR3 DNA sequence: TGTGCCAGCCGGGACGGCTCTGGGGCCAACGTCCTGACTTTC. It codes for CASRDGSGANVLTF.

This clonotype has only a few counts. J is TRBJ1-1 and V is TRBV5-1; D is unresolved. The CDR3 is 14 amino acids. With 2 bases removed from V and 4 bases from J, the gap between germline ends came to 12 bases. Germline assignment: CDR1 SGHRS and CDR2 YFSETQ. The DNA of the CDR3 is TGCGCCAGCAGCTTTAATTGGGAGGGCACTGAAGCTTTCTTT. Its protein product is CASSFNWEGTEAFF.

Comments on this clonotype: A read error may explain this, as a much larger clone is one base away. The chain combines TRBV28 with TRBJ2-7; either TRBD1 or TRBD2 may supply D (6 bases each). This CDR3 spans 11 amino acids. Per the germline V gene, CDR1 is MDHEN and CDR2 is SYDVKM. V gave up 8 bases and J gave up 7 bases, with 12 bases separating them. Here the CDR3 reads CASPGAWEQYF. CDR3 DNA sequence: TGTGCCAGCCCGGGGGCTTGGGAGCAGTACTTC.

The chain employs TRBV20-1 and TRBJ1-5; 10 bases are shared with TRBD1. This CDR3 comprises 15 residues. Germline V gene data show CDR1 as DFQATT and CDR2 as SNEGSKA (reference sequence). Germline trimming cut 3 bases from V and 7 bases from J; bases unmatched to any gene: 9. The CDR3 DNA reads TGCAGTGCTAGGGGGACAGGGGTATCGAGGCAGCCCCAGCATTTT. Its translation: CSARGTGVSRQPQHF.

The J gene is TRBJ2-3, the V gene TRBV28; no clear D gene. The germline gives CDR1 MDHEN, CDR2 SYDVKM. The CDR3 has 13 residues. The germline V and J ends were trimmed by 4 bases and 1 base, with 6 bases remaining between them. In DNA, the CDR3 is TGTGCCAGCAGTTCCGTGGGCACAGATACGCAGTATTTT. Protein sequence: CASSSVGTDTQYF.

This chain joins TRBV2 and TRBJ1-3, with D maybe TRBD1 (6 bases). V lost 9 bases to trimming and J lost 0 bases, with 12 bases between them. CDR3 size: 14 residues. CDR1 SNHLY and CDR2 FYNNEI come from the germline V gene. The CDR3 nucleotides are TGTGCCAGAGGGGGTGGAGTCTCTGGAAACACCATATATTTT. This translates into CARGGGVSGNTIYF.

V usage is TRBV28 and J usage is TRBJ2-5; 7 bases align to TRBD2. The CDR3 is made up of 14 amino acids. CDR1 and CDR2 (germline): MDHEN, SYDVKM. Germline trimming cut 3 bases from V and 2 bases from J; bases unmatched to any gene: 3. The CDR3 loop is CASSFWGGQETQYF. The CDR3 nucleotides read TGTGCCAGCAGTTTCTGGGGGGGACAAGAGACCCAGTACTTC.

The chain uses TRBV4-3 and TRBJ1-1; 10 positions match TRBD1. Germline loops: CDR1 LGHNA, CDR2 YSLEER. The CDR3 spans 16 residues. The junction had 2 bases not matched to a gene; V was cut back by 0 bases and J by 1 base. The DNA of the CDR3 is TGCGCCAGCAGCCAAGATCGACAGGGGGCGAACACTGAAGCTTTCTTT. Its translation is CASSQDRQGANTEAFF.

The rearrangement links TRBV4-3 to TRBJ2-7; 7 bases line up with TRBD1. With 0 bases clipped from V and 0 bases from J, the junction kept 5 bases outside the gene matches. The CDR3 consists of 16 residues. In germline, CDR1 is LGHNA, CDR2 YSLEER. The CDR3 DNA follows: TGCGCCAGCAGCCAAGATTGTGGACAGGCCTCCTACGAGCAGTACTTC. It translates to CASSQDCGQASYEQYF.

The chain carries TRBV6-2 or TRBV6-3 and TRBJ2-1, with D perhaps TRBD2 (6 bases). With 0 bases removed from V and 3 bases from J, the gap between germline ends came to 15 bases. The CDR3 has 17 amino acids. Per germline, CDR1 MNHEY and CDR2 SVGEGT. The CDR3 DNA reads TGTGCCAGCAGTTACTCCGGGGTTAGGGAGGACTACAATGAGCAGTTCTTC. It codes for CASSYSGVREDYNEQFF.

This clonotype was observed a single time. The chain couples TRBV28 to TRBJ2-2; 7 bases match TRBD2. The CDR3 spans 15 residues. The germline CDR1 and CDR2 sequences are MDHEN and SYDVKM. V lost 2 bases and J lost 1; bases outside the gene matches: 1. DNA of the CDR3: TGTGCCAGCAGTTTACCTAGCGGGAACACCGGGGAGCTGTTTTTT. Protein sequence: CASSLPSGNTGELFF.

The CDR3 DNA follows: TGTGCCAGCAGCCAAGCCCAAGCGGGGCGGCCCCTACCCCAGTATTTT. It specifies CASSQAQAGRPLPQYF. This chain uses TRBV4-2 with TRBJ2-3; 7 bases align to TRBD2. Trimming removed 1 base from V and 12 bases from J; junction bases left unmatched: 16. The CDR3 has 16 residues. CDR1 is LGHNA, CDR2 YNFKEQ, per germline.

This clonotype was recorded at least ten times. The chain employs TRBV7-9 and TRBJ2-7; D not certain. Germline lookup yields CDR1 SEHNR and CDR2 FQNEAQ (reference sequence). This CDR3 has 12 amino acids. V shed 2 bases and J shed 4 bases, with 6 bases lying between them. The CDR3 DNA follows: TGTGCCAGCAGCTTATTGGGTTACGAGCAGTACTTC. Translated, it gives CASSLLGYEQYF. Full variable domain (rest looked up from reference TRBV7-9 and TRBJ2-7): DTGVSQNPRHKITKRGQNVTFRCDPISEHNRLYWYRQTLGQGPEFLTYFQNEAQLEKSRLLSDRFSAERPKGSFSTLEIQRTEQGDSAMYLCASSLLGYEQYFGPGTRLTVT.

This clonotype appeared a few times. This sequence joins TRBV2 and TRBJ2-3; no firm D call. The CDR3 runs to 16 residues. Germline loops: CDR1 SNHLY, CDR2 FYNNEI. Deletions cut 2 bases from V and 5 bases from J, with 17 bases between. The CDR3 nucleotides are TGTGCCAGCAGTGAAAGAGAGGCCCTTAGTGGAGATACGCAGTATTTT. The encoded protein is CASSEREALSGDTQYF.

The chain uses TRBV20-1 and TRBJ1-3, with 9 bases that match TRBD1. The junction had 1 base not matched to a gene; V was cut back by 3 bases and J by 4 bases. Germline values: CDR1 DFQATT, CDR2 SNEGSKA (reference sequence). The CDR3 length is 13 residues. The CDR3 sequence: CSARGQGGNTIYF. The CDR3 DNA follows: TGCAGTGCTAGGGGACAGGGCGGAAACACCATATATTTT.

The table lists this clonotype with a count of one. This rearrangement joins TRBV11-2 to TRBJ1-6, with 7 positions matching TRBD1. Trimming at V came to 4 bases and at J to 12 bases, leaving 6 bases not matched to a gene. Germline values: CDR1 SGHAT, CDR2 FQNNGV. The CDR3 runs 13 residues. CDR3 in DNA: TGTGCCAGCAGCTATGGACAGGTAGAACCCCTCCACTTT. Encoded protein: CASSYGQVEPLHF.

The chain employs TRBV29-1 and TRBJ2-3; tentatively, D is TRBD1 (6 bases). CDR3 length equals 14 residues. Germline CDR1 is SQVTM and CDR2 is ANQGSEA. The ends were cut back, 4 bases at V and 0 bases at J, with 11 bases in the middle. This chain's CDR3 is CSVGDIRSTDTQYF. Here the CDR3 DNA reads TGCAGCGTTGGGGACATTCGTAGCACAGATACGCAGTATTTT.

The V call is TRBV9, the J call TRBJ2-7, with D possibly being TRBD1 or TRBD2 (5 bases each). Trimming pared 3 bases from V and 4 bases from J, leaving 14 bases between. The CDR3 runs 14 residues. The germline V gene has CDR1 SGDLS and CDR2 YYNGEE. CDR3 sequence: CASSAGRSRYEQYF. In DNA form, the CDR3 reads TGTGCCAGCAGCGCGGGGCGTTCCCGGTACGAGCAGTACTTC.

The genes are TRBV6-2 or TRBV6-3 and TRBJ2-3, with D possibly being TRBD1 (6 bases). Trimming pared 2 bases from V and 2 bases from J, leaving 8 bases between. The CDR3 spans 14 residues. In germline, CDR1 is MNHEY, CDR2 SVGEGT. In DNA, the CDR3 is TGTGCCAGCAGTTACGGACAGTCCACAGATACGCAGTATTTT. It is translated as CASSYGQSTDTQYF.

The chain carries TRBV3-1 and TRBJ2-3, with D unclear. Germline V gene data show CDR1 as LGHDT and CDR2 as YNNKEL (reference sequence). Trimming removed 1 base at V and 10 bases at J, with 9 bases between. The CDR3 runs 12 residues. This CDR3 is CASSQASLPQYF. DNA of the CDR3: TGTGCCAGCAGCCAAGCCTCTCTCCCGCAGTATTTT.

The chain recombines TRBV29-1 with TRBJ2-3; 8 bases align to TRBD1. V trimming: 7 bases; J trimming: 4 bases; junction bases outside the gene matches: 19. CDR3 length: 17 amino acids. The germline V gene has CDR1 SQVTM and CDR2 ANQGSEA. Here the CDR3 reads CSAQGAATNVAADTQYF. CDR3 bases: TGCAGCGCCCAGGGGGCGGCTACTAATGTGGCGGCAGATACGCAGTATTTT.